Detailed here is one T cell receptor beta chain. Its antigen is unknown. This CDR3 region has 15 residues. The V segment lost 5 bases and the J segment 7 bases; nucleotides outside the gene matches: 10. The V gene's germline CDR1 is LNHNV and CDR2 YYDKDF (reference sequence). The sample belongs to a study of shared clonotypes between healthy human individuals. Broader study findings: Non-shared clonotypes displayed generation probabilities falling below those of clonotypes present in all four donors. Shared across a few donors were 4% to 6% of the naive CD4 clonotypes.

Assay used: immunoSEQ multiplex PCR; TCRdb lists only in-frame clones, some missing. The sample yields 1.6 million or so clones, approximately 98.5% seen once. Nashville, Tennessee was home to all donors, each a Caucasian adult. The CD4+ fraction was divided into a CD45RA+ naive subset and a CD45RA-negative memory subset. This chain connects TRBV15 to TRBJ1-4, with TRBD1 matching 7 bases. The material sequenced was naive CD4+ T cells sorted from blood. The subset denotes: CD45RA+ positively selected. This TCR derives from a man under 40 in good health. This CDR3 is CATSPRTGRVEKLFF. For the CDR3, the DNA is TGTGCCACCAGCCCGAGGACAGGACGGGTTGAAAAACTGTTTTTT.